This TCR beta chain stems from a study of T cell repertoires in cytomegalovirus infection. Across the study: The authors relied on CMV epitopes, both recently identified HLA-C-restricted and well-studied HLA-B-restricted. An indication of both CMV infection and matching HLA type came from public TCR beta signatures. Study-level results: Across the ex vivo response, the dominant clonotypes were HLA-C-restricted CMV-specific TCR beta clonotypes.

In TCRdb, the reads were re-called with MiXCR into one record per CDR3 protein. The sample lists around 360,000 distinct CDR3 sequences, about 34% seen once, with roughly 14% in the top ten. CDR1 is MNHEY, CDR2 SVGEGT, per germline. The CDR3 extends over 18 amino acids. V lost 5 bases to trimming and J lost 7 bases; unmatched junction nucleotides: 13. Of note for this clonotype: Its antigen is currently unknown.

The TCR sequence derives from a human donor in good health (CMV status not recorded). Some clones in this sample may be carry-over from other donors' samples. The sample here was cultured PBMCs, taken from culture after CMV antigen stimulation. This sequence joins TRBV6-2 or TRBV6-3 and TRBJ2-1; 14 bases align to TRBD2. The CDR3 sequence: CASSPGLAGAHRGNEQFF. Written as DNA, the CDR3 is TGTGCCAGCAGTCCGGGACTAGCGGGAGCCCACCGGGGTAATGAGCAGTTCTTC.